This TCR beta chain comes out of a study of T cell repertoires in cytomegalovirus infection (dated by TCRdb to between 2018 and 2021). With respect to the entire study: Because public TCR beta signatures pointed to carriage of CMV infection together with the matching HLA type, the HLA type of each donor mattered for the analysis. Summary of the overall study and its limitations: In the ex vivo response, HLA-C-restricted CMV-specific TCR beta clonotypes were dominant, and in two of eight donors the single most frequent clonotype came from this HLA-C-restricted group. Cumulative frequency of public TCR beta family members discriminated carriers of CMV infection plus the relevant HLA type in this cohort and an independent 352-donor cohort.

The instrument was an Illumina HiSeq 1500. Clones were called with MiXCR by TCRdb after fastp trimmed the public reads at Q25, and only in-frame beta chains were retained. CDR3 protein duplicates are merged, each entry listing the most common genes and DNA. A total of about 400,000 distinct CDR3 sequences appear in this sample, 15% to 20% of them only once. The leading ten clones occupy approximately 10% of the sample. A note on this clonotype: Its antigen has not been determined. No base quality values were provided; no much bigger clone lies one nucleotide off.

This clonotype was sampled from a human donor in good health (CMV status not recorded). Some clones in this sample may be carry-over from other donors' samples. Sequencing used PBMCs.

The DNA sequence reads TGTGCCAGCAGCTTTACAGGGTTGGGGGAGCAGTACTTC. Translated, it reads CASSFTGLGEQYF. The sequence is built from TRBV7-9 and TRBJ2-7; the D segment could be TRBD1, given 6 matching bases. The V and J ends are trimmed by 3 bases and 7 bases, leaving 13 bases between them. Via the germline V gene (reference sequence), CDR1 is SEHNR and CDR2 FQNEAQ. Including cysteine and phenylalanine, the CDR3 has 13 amino acids. The DNA shown is the 39-base CDR3, in frame from base 1.